The 6 T cell receptor beta chains presented below share a single source sample, sequenced in a study of naive and memory T cell subsets. An equimolar mix of two oligonucleotides served as the beta constant-region primer for TRBC1 and TRBC2. One entry per CDR3 protein results from TCRdb running MiXCR on the UMI-ligation and nested PCR reads. The data show around 35,000 distinct CDR3 sequences, about 14% seen once. Sequencing was performed on effector memory CD4+ T cells from blood. Subset indicated: effector memory, CD45RA- CD27-. Source of these receptors: a human donor in good health.

In this sample, this clonotype turned up a few times. J is TRBJ2-1 and V is TRBV6-6; D unclear. The CDR3 covers 12 residues. The ends were cut back, 6 bases at V and 7 bases at J, with 10 bases in the middle. Per germline, CDR1 MNHNY and CDR2 SVGAGI (reference sequence). CDR3: CASSSHGNEQFF. The DNA for the CDR3 is TGTGCCAGCAGCTCCCATGGTAATGAGCAGTTCTTC.

Notes on this clonotype: One junction end disagrees with the germline gene, perhaps due to a read error. The CDR3: CASTETSGNEQFF. The CDR3 nucleotides are TGCGCCAGCACTGAGACTAGCGGCAATGAGCAGTTCTTC. V usage is TRBV10-2 and J usage is TRBJ2-1; TRBD2 matches at 9 bases. The CDR3 is 13 amino acids. Germline-derived CDR1 and CDR2 are WSHSY and SAAADI.

The chain recombines TRBV20-1 with TRBJ2-6, with 11 bases aligning to TRBD2. Losses at the gene ends were 6 bases for V and 2 bases for J; bases not matched to a gene: 12. Looked up from germline, CDR1 is DFQATT and CDR2 is SNEGSKA (reference sequence). The CDR3 extends over 18 amino acids. The CDR3 DNA reads TGCAGTGCCATTCCCCCTAGCGGGAGGTATCCTGGGGCCAACGTCCTGACTTTC. It is translated as CSAIPPSGRYPGANVLTF.

J is TRBJ2-1 and V is TRBV6-2 or TRBV6-3, with TRBD2 matching 8 bases. The CDR3 is 14 amino acids. Trimming took 6 bases from V and 8 from J; bases not matched to a gene: 9. Germline CDR1 reads MNHEY; CDR2 reads SVGEGT. CDR3 loop: CASRKSGSQDEQFF. The CDR3, as DNA: TGTGCCAGCAGGAAGAGCGGGAGTCAGGATGAGCAGTTCTTC.

This clonotype has only a few counts. This chain joins TRBV9 and TRBJ2-3; 9 bases match TRBD2. V was clipped by 3 bases and J by 6 bases; unmatched bases: 11. The CDR3 spans 16 residues. CDR1 SGDLS and CDR2 YYNGEE come from the germline V gene. The CDR3 loop reads CASSAYSGRISDTQYF. The CDR3 bases are TGTGCCAGCAGCGCCTATAGCGGGAGAATCTCGGATACGCAGTATTTT. Full variable domain (remainder filled in from reference TRBV9 and TRBJ2-3): DSGVTQTPKHLITATGQRVTLRCSPRSGDLSVYWYQQSLDQGLQFLIQYYNGEERAKGNILERFSAQQFPDLHSELNLSSLELGDSALYFCASSAYSGRISDTQYFGPGTRLTVL.

By frequency in the sample, this clonotype is medium-sized. V is TRBV11-3 and J is TRBJ2-1; TRBD2 agrees at 10 bases. V shed 2 bases, J shed 10 bases, and the junction held 8 bases outside the gene matches. The CDR3 is 15 amino acids. The germline CDR1 and CDR2 sequences are SGHNT and YENEEA. The chain's CDR3 is CASSLQGLAGVEQFF. CDR3 nucleotides: TGTGCCAGCAGCTTACAAGGGCTAGCGGGAGTCGAGCAGTTCTTC.